The rows below give T cell receptor beta chains drawn from one sample of a study of blood T cell repertoires in COVID-19. Only in-frame clones appear in the TCRdb table, and some are missing; sequencing was by immunoSEQ multiplex PCR. This sample yields fewer than 450,000 clones, of which more than 70% are seen a single time; roughly 12% belongs to the top ten. The sample comprised peripheral blood. The receptors stem from a woman between 45 and 60 years old with COVID-19, enrolled during active disease. Both conserved end residues are part of each CDR3. The D gene is left open where the match is weak. Size tells how often a clone was seen (once, few, many) or the class of an expanded clone, and some rows leave it out.

clone size	V gene	J gene	D gene	CDR3 protein	CDR3 DNA
few	TRBV19	TRBJ2-1	.	CASSIRPGMSSYNEQFF	TGTGCCAGTAGTATACGTCCGGGGATGAGCTCCTACAATGAGCAGTTCTTC
.	TRBV5-8	TRBJ1-4	.	CASSSTGATNEKLFF	TGTGCCAGCAGTTCTACGGGGGCAACTAATGAAAAACTGTTTTTT
.	TRBV9	TRBJ2-1	.	CASSVGIQNDNEQFF	TGTGCCAGCAGCGTAGGCATACAGAACGACAATGAGCAGTTCTTC
.	TRBV5-1	TRBJ1-1	.	CASSLDRGLGVTEAFF	TGCGCCAGCAGCTTGGATAGGGGCCTTGGAGTGACTGAAGCTTTCTTT
once	TRBV27	TRBJ2-1	TRBD1	CASSTGQGHNEQFF	TGTGCCAGCAGTACAGGACAGGGGCACAATGAGCAGTTCTTC
.	TRBV10-3	TRBJ2-1	.	CATQDNEQFF	TGTGCCACACAAGACAATGAGCAGTTCTTC
.	TRBV19	TRBJ2-7	.	CASSIDLETPSYEQYF	TGTGCCAGTAGTATAGATCTAGAAACCCCCTCCTACGAGCAGTACTTC
.	TRBV30	TRBJ2-7	TRBD1	CAFSLDRYINEQYF	TGTGCCTTCTCGCTGGACAGGTACATCAACGAGCAGTACTTC
.	TRBV19	TRBJ2-5	TRBD1	CATKLRGQGETQYF	TGTGCCACCAAACTCAGGGGACAGGGAGAGACCCAGTACTTC
.	TRBV5-4	TRBJ1-1	.	CASSSGNTEAFF	TGTGCCAGCAGCTCGGGGAACACTGAAGCTTTCTTT
once	TRBV20-1	TRBJ2-2	TRBD1	CSASKTGPTGELFF	TGCAGTGCTAGTAAGACAGGGCCCACCGGGGAGCTGTTTTTT
.	TRBV19	TRBJ1-5	TRBD1	CASSGQGGRQPQHF	TGTGCCAGTAGTGGACAGGGCGGGCGCCAGCCCCAGCATTTT
.	TRBV11-3	TRBJ2-1	.	CASSPSLAPNEQFF	TGTGCCAGCAGCCCCTCACTTGCCCCAAATGAGCAGTTCTTC
.	TRBV9	TRBJ2-1	TRBD1	CASSAQTQGNEQFF	TGTGCCAGCAGCGCCCAGACACAGGGGAATGAGCAGTTCTTC
.	TRBV5-1	TRBJ2-3	TRBD2	CASTVGGASDTQYF	TGCGCCAGCACAGTCGGGGGGGCATCTGATACGCAGTATTTT
.	TRBV30	TRBJ1-1	.	CAWSITGPMNTEAFF	TGTGCCTGGAGTATTACAGGGCCTATGAACACTGAAGCTTTCTTT
.	TRBV10-2	TRBJ1-2	TRBD1	CASSDEGDRDGYTF	TGCGCCAGCAGTGATGAGGGGGACAGGGATGGCTACACCTTC
.	TRBV27	TRBJ1-4	.	CASRHSEKLFF	TGTGCCAGCAGACACAGTGAAAAACTGTTTTTT
.	TRBV30	TRBJ1-1	.	CAWKGLRNTEAFF	TGTGCCTGGAAGGGACTAAGGAACACTGAAGCTTTCTTT
.	TRBV4-2	TRBJ1-1	.	CASSQDRGTAEAFF	TGTGCCAGCAGCCAAGACAGGGGAACGGCTGAAGCTTTCTTT
once	TRBV12-3/TRBV12-4	TRBJ1-2	TRBD1	CASNLGTGDGYTF	TGTGCCAGCAATCTCGGGACAGGGGATGGCTACACCTTC
once	TRBV27	TRBJ1-1	.	CASSLMGRGNTEAFF	TGTGCCAGCAGTTTAATGGGCAGGGGGAACACTGAAGCTTTCTTT
.	TRBV18	TRBJ2-3	.	CASSPGAGVTDTQYF	TGTGCCAGCTCACCAGGGGCAGGGGTCACAGATACGCAGTATTTT
.	TRBV11-2	TRBJ2-7	TRBD2	CASRHLKTSGYEQYF	TGTGCCAGCAGACACTTAAAGACTAGCGGCTACGAGCAGTACTTC
once	TRBV9	TRBJ2-2	.	CASNPVVEAFAGELFF	TGTGCCAGCAACCCCGTAGTTGAAGCCTTCGCCGGGGAGCTGTTTTTT
few	TRBV6-4	TRBJ1-1	.	CASSPSQGNTEAFF	TGTGCCAGCAGTCCTTCTCAGGGGAACACTGAAGCTTTCTTT
.	TRBV7-2	TRBJ2-5	TRBD2	CASSPIYVSGGLQETQYF	TGTGCCAGCAGCCCAATCTATGTCAGCGGGGGACTACAAGAGACCCAGTACTTC
.	TRBV9	TRBJ2-7	TRBD2	CASSVSGGPTYEQYF	TGTGCCAGCAGCGTTAGCGGGGGCCCAACCTACGAGCAGTACTTC